These 11 T cell receptor beta chains share one sample of origin, sequenced in a study of Tregs in tolerant kidney transplant recipients. Related graft donors supplied nonmyeloablative bone marrow transplants, and mixed chimerism was transient. Clones were read by immunoSEQ multiplex PCR, and TCRdb kept only the in-frame ones, dropping some. This table holds roughly 50,000 clones, about nine tenths found once. Sequencing used CD8+ T cells from blood (PBMCs), obtained 12 months after the transplant. These receptors all stem from a human patient who received a combined kidney and bone marrow transplant. T cells may partly derive from the graft donor.

This clone was seen only once. The chain recombines TRBV9 with TRBJ2-1, with D perhaps matching TRBD2 (5 bases). The germline V gene encodes CDR1 SGDLS and CDR2 YYNGEE. This CDR3 region has 12 residues. V was clipped by 9 bases and J by 6 bases, with 13 bases between them. The CDR3 DNA reads TGTGCCACCGGGGATAGCAGCAATGAGCAGTTCTTC. Its translation is CATGDSSNEQFF.

The genes are TRBV5-6 and TRBJ2-7, with 13 nucleotides matching TRBD2. J gave up 9 bases and V 4 bases, and 4 bases lay outside the gene matches. This CDR3 comprises 13 residues. Germline-derived CDR1 and CDR2 are SGHDT and YYEEEE. In nucleotides, the CDR3 is TGTGCCAGCAGCCCGGGACTAGCGGGACGGCAGTACTTC. Protein: CASSPGLAGRQYF.

The J gene is TRBJ2-5, the V gene TRBV19; 8 nucleotides align to TRBD1. The J call may be faulty, since TRBJ2-7 better matches the DNA end. Germline V gives CDR1 LNHDA, CDR2 SQIVND (reference sequence). The CDR3 is 16 amino acids. CDR3 DNA sequence: TGTGCCAGTAGTCTTGGGACAGGTTGGACCCATCACGAGCAGTACTTC. This gives the protein CASSLGTGWTHHEQYF.

The chain has TRBV11-1 and TRBJ2-7; TRBD1 matches 8 bases. This CDR3 contains 15 residues. The V gene end was trimmed by 2 bases and the J gene end by 2 bases; junction bases not matched to a gene: 5. Germline lookup yields CDR1 SGHAT and CDR2 FQDESV (reference sequence). The DNA for the CDR3 is TGTGCCAGCAGCTTAAATACAGGGGGAACCTACGAGCAGTACTTC. This sequence encodes CASSLNTGGTYEQYF.

In DNA, the CDR3 is TGTGCCAGCAGCTTAGTTATCCAGGGGCATGAGCAGTTCTTC. Translated, it gives CASSLVIQGHEQFF. The V and J genes are TRBV13 and TRBJ2-1; a weak D match, TRBD1 (6 bases). Germline V gene lookup returns CDR1 PRHDT and CDR2 FYEKMQ (reference sequence). Between the trimmed V and J ends, which lost 1 base and 8 bases, there was a span of 12 bases. This CDR3 region has 14 residues.

CDR3 residues: CASSAPGHTGLGYTF. DNA of the CDR3: TGTGCCAGCAGCGCACCTGGACATACAGGGTTGGGCTACACCTTC. This sequence joins TRBV9 and TRBJ1-2, with D perhaps TRBD1 (6 bases). The CDR3 runs to 15 residues. Germline V lookup: CDR1 SGDLS, CDR2 YYNGEE. The V end was cut by 3 bases, the J end by 8 bases, with 20 bases between.

This clone has only a few counts. The chain uses TRBV4-3 and TRBJ2-7; 10 bases fit TRBD1. Germline CDR1 is LGHNA and CDR2 is YSLEER. This CDR3 is 14 amino acids long. J lost 4 bases, V lost 1 base, and 1 base had no gene match. CDR3 loop: CASSQGQGAYEQYF. DNA of the CDR3: TGCGCCAGCAGCCAAGGACAGGGGGCTTACGAGCAGTACTTC.

This clone was recorded a few times. The V call is TRBV27, the J call TRBJ1-2; D is perhaps TRBD1 (5 bases). From germline, CDR1 is MNHEY and CDR2 SMNVEV (reference sequence). V gave up 5 bases and J gave up 5 bases, with 15 bases separating them. This CDR3 comprises 14 residues. This CDR3 reads CASSPGSMSYGYTF. In DNA form, the CDR3 reads TGTGCCAGCAGTCCAGGGTCGATGTCGTATGGCTACACCTTC.

V usage is TRBV7-8 and J usage is TRBJ2-1; 7 positions match TRBD2. Germline V lookup: CDR1 SGHVS, CDR2 FQNEAQ. V was pared by 5 bases and J by 9 bases, with 13 bases of the junction left unmatched. The CDR3 is 15 residues long. The CDR3 DNA reads TGTGCCAGCAGCCCAGACTCTAGCGGAGACGGTGAGCAGTTCTTC. The encoded protein is CASSPDSSGDGEQFF.

The V gene is TRBV4-3, the J gene TRBJ1-1; 8 positions match TRBD1. V was clipped by 0 bases and J by 4 bases; unmatched bases: 13. CDR3 length: 18 amino acids. Germline V CDR1 and CDR2: LGHNA, YSLEER. CDR3 residues: CASSQDLISQGASTEAFF. The CDR3 DNA is TGCGCCAGCAGCCAAGATTTGATCTCTCAGGGGGCGAGCACTGAAGCTTTCTTT.

The rearrangement uses TRBV9 and TRBJ1-2; D is undetermined. V gave up 1 base and J gave up 8 bases, with 15 bases separating them. Per germline, CDR1 SGDLS and CDR2 YYNGEE. The CDR3 loop spans 14 amino acids. CDR3 in amino acids: CASSVYSFPGGYTF. CDR3 coding DNA: TGTGCCAGCAGCGTATATAGCTTCCCCGGCGGCTACACCTTC. The entire variable domain, with the rest obtained from reference TRBV9 and TRBJ1-2, is as follows: DSGVTQTPKHLITATGQRVTLRCSPRSGDLSVYWYQQSLDQGLQFLIQYYNGEERAKGNILERFSAQQFPDLHSELNLSSLELGDSALYFCASSVYSFPGGYTFGSGTRLTVV.